Presented here are 16 T cell receptor beta chains from one specimen sequenced in a study of Graves' ophthalmopathy and Graves' hyperthyroidism. Amplified TCR beta CDR3 regions were obtained using RNA transcripts as template. A first-round RT-PCR used HTBI primers, followed by a second-round multiplex PCR. From the multiplex PCR reads, TCRdb called clonotypes with MiXCR, one entry per CDR3 protein. The repertoire holds about 600,000 distinct CDR3 sequences, with about 40% as singletons. Sequences were obtained from peripheral blood or thyroid tissue (not recorded which). These receptors originate from an adult man with Graves' hyperthyroidism.

There are a few counts of this clonotype. The chain couples TRBV9 to TRBJ1-1; no clear D gene. This CDR3 region has 14 residues. Germline V gene lookup returns CDR1 SGDLS and CDR2 YYNGEE. Trimming removed 0 bases at V and 1 base at J, with 7 bases between. DNA of the CDR3: TGTGCCAGCAGCGTAGCGGCAGAGAACACTGAAGCTTTCTTT. Protein: CASSVAAENTEAFF.

This chain joins TRBV12-3 or TRBV12-4 and TRBJ2-3; unclear D gene. V was clipped by 4 bases and J by 2 bases, with 10 bases between them. The CDR3 is 14 amino acids. The CDR3 DNA reads TGTGCCAGCAGTTATGGGCCCAACACAGATACGCAGTATTTT. Protein sequence: CASSYGPNTDTQYF.

There are many counts of this clonotype. This chain uses TRBV9 with TRBJ2-5; tentatively, D is TRBD2 (6 bases). V was pared by 0 bases and J by 2 bases, with 11 bases between. This CDR3 is 15 amino acids long. The V gene's germline CDR1 is SGDLS and CDR2 YYNGEE. The CDR3 DNA reads TGTGCCAGCAGCGTAGGGGACTCCGCGCAAGAGACCCAGTACTTC. It codes for CASSVGDSAQETQYF.

This chain joins TRBV5-5 and TRBJ1-5; D gene uncertain. This CDR3 region has 14 residues. The germline CDR1 and CDR2 sequences are SGHKS and YYEKEE (reference sequence). Deletions cut 6 bases from V and 3 bases from J, with 13 bases between. CDR3 in DNA: TGTGCCAGCAAACCGGGATACACCAATCAGCCCCAGCATTTT. Encoded protein: CASKPGYTNQPQHF.

This clonotype was picked up many times. V is TRBV29-1 and J is TRBJ1-4; 7 positions match TRBD1. The CDR3 runs to 13 residues. The germline V gene has CDR1 SQVTM and CDR2 ANQGSEA. The V and J ends lost 4 bases and 8 bases, in that order; junction bases with no gene match: 7. CDR3 DNA: TGCAGCGTTGGGGACAGCGGAGGCGAAAAACTGTTTTTT. Its protein product is CSVGDSGGEKLFF.

The CDR3 DNA reads TGTGCCAGCAGCTTGGGTGTGGATAGCAATCAGCCCGCTAACTATGGCTACACCTTC. It translates to CASSLGVDSNQPANYGYTF. The V call is TRBV7-9, the J call TRBJ1-2; no clear D. The CDR3 is 19 residues long. V was pared by 3 bases and J by 0 bases, with 23 bases between. Germline V gives CDR1 SEHNR, CDR2 FQNEAQ (reference sequence).

This clonotype was observed at least ten times. The rearrangement links TRBV7-9 to TRBJ1-5; 8 bases match TRBD1. CDR1 SEHNR and CDR2 FQNEAQ come from the germline V gene (reference sequence). CDR3 length: 16 residues. The V gene end was trimmed by 2 bases and the J gene end by 4 bases; junction bases not matched to a gene: 7. The CDR3 nucleotides are TGTGCCAGCAGCTTAAGGCAGGGGGCGACGAATCAGCCCCAGCATTTT. Translation: CASSLRQGATNQPQHF.

This clonotype was recorded many times. CDR3 protein: CASSLTGYAGELFF. DNA for the CDR3: TGTGCCAGCAGCCTTACAGGGTACGCCGGGGAGCTGTTTTTT. The chain has TRBV7-9 and TRBJ2-2; the D gene is possibly TRBD1 (6 bases). The V and J ends lost 5 bases and 6 bases respectively, with 13 bases between them. The CDR3 contains 14 residues. CDR1 and CDR2 (germline): SEHNR, FQNEAQ (reference sequence).

This clonotype was observed at least ten times. V gene TRBV12-3 or TRBV12-4 combines with J gene TRBJ1-5, with TRBD1 matching 9 bases. The CDR3 has 15 residues. Unmatched junction bases numbered 5, after V lost 5 bases and J lost 3 bases. The DNA for the CDR3 is TGTGCCAGCAGTCTCAAACAGGGGGCCAATCAGCCCCAGCATTTT. Amino acid sequence: CASSLKQGANQPQHF.

The chain employs TRBV7-2 and TRBJ2-7; TRBD2 agrees at 13 bases. The V and J ends lost 4 bases and 3 bases, in that order; junction bases with no gene match: 6. The CDR3 length is 16 residues. Germline assignment: CDR1 SGHTA and CDR2 FQGNSA. The chain's CDR3 is CASSSGLAGAFYEQYF. DNA for the CDR3: TGTGCCAGCAGCTCAGGACTAGCGGGGGCCTTCTACGAGCAGTACTTC.

This clonotype was seen only once. One end of the junction varies from germline; a read error may be responsible. The gene calls are TRBV24-1 and TRBJ2-2; possible D gene TRBD2, 6 bases. CDR3 size: 14 residues. The germline V gene encodes CDR1 KGHDR and CDR2 SFDVKD. CDR3 nucleotides: TGTGCCAGCAGTTTAGGGAGGAGGGCCGGGGAGCTGTTTTTT. Protein product: CASSLGRRAGELFF.

The V gene is TRBV24-1, the J gene TRBJ2-7; 8 bases fit TRBD1. Germline assignment: CDR1 KGHDR and CDR2 SFDVKD. Unmatched junction bases numbered 0, after V lost 0 bases and J lost 3 bases. The CDR3 length is 14 residues. The chain's CDR3 is CATSDLGQGYEQYF. The CDR3 coding sequence is TGTGCCACCAGTGATTTGGGACAGGGCTACGAGCAGTACTTC.

This clonotype was picked up many times. The rearrangement uses TRBV24-1 and TRBJ1-5; 7 bases match TRBD1. Germline loops: CDR1 KGHDR, CDR2 SFDVKD. This CDR3 spans 16 amino acids. Germline trimming cut 0 bases from V and 5 bases from J; bases unmatched to any gene: 6. The CDR3 DNA follows: TGTGCCACCAGTGATTTGCCGGTCAGGGGGGATCAGCCCCAGCATTTT. It yields the protein CATSDLPVRGDQPQHF.

This clonotype has just a few counts. The genes are TRBV19 and TRBJ1-2; 9 nucleotides line up with TRBD1. The CDR3 spans 14 residues. CDR1 LNHDA and CDR2 SQIVND come from the germline V gene (reference sequence). V lost 3 bases to trimming and J lost 7 bases; unmatched junction nucleotides: 6. The CDR3 DNA is TGTGCCAGTAGTATCGGACAGGGGCGAGGTGGCTACACCTTC. As protein: CASSIGQGRGGYTF.

This clonotype has a single count. The rearrangement links TRBV2 to TRBJ1-2; D remains ambiguous. The length of the CDR3 is 15 residues. V shed 3 bases and J shed 3 bases, with 14 bases lying between them. The germline CDR1 and CDR2 sequences are SNHLY and FYNNEI. The CDR3 region has the DNA TGTGCCAGCAGTGATGAGGGAGTCGTAGACTATGGCTACACCTTC. Translating gives CASSDEGVVDYGYTF.

Remarks on this clonotype: The junction and the germline gene differ at one end; a read error may be behind it. The chain carries TRBV6-1 and TRBJ1-5; possible D gene TRBD1, 5 bases. Germline assignment: CDR1 MNHNS and CDR2 SASEGT. The CDR3 is made up of 15 amino acids. The CDR3 loop reads CASSPLGGSNQPKHF. CDR3 in DNA: TGTGCCAGCAGCCCACTGGGGGGGAGCAATCAGCCCAAGCATTTT.